These 18 T cell receptor beta chains came from one sample sequenced in a study of blood T cell repertoires in COVID-19. The assay was immunoSEQ multiplex PCR, and TCRdb's table has in-frame clones only and misses some. The profile covers hundreds of thousands of clones, with 87% appearing a single time and 3% to 3.5% taken by the ten largest. The sample comprised peripheral blood. These receptors all stem from a man younger than 30 with active or convalescent COVID-19.

This chain joins TRBV7-9 and TRBJ2-5; perhaps TRBD1 as D (6 bases). V lost 3 bases to trimming and J lost 4 bases, with 9 bases between them. Looked up from germline, CDR1 is SEHNR and CDR2 is FQNEAQ (reference sequence). The length of the CDR3 is 13 residues. The DNA for the CDR3 is TGTGCCAGCAGCTTCAGGGGCGGAGAGACCCAGTACTTC. This translates into CASSFRGGETQYF.

This clone was observed once. The chain combines TRBV28 with TRBJ1-2, with TRBD1 identical over 7 bases. Germline CDR1 reads MDHEN; CDR2 reads SYDVKM. The CDR3 contains 16 residues. V lost 2 bases to trimming and J lost 2 bases; unmatched junction nucleotides: 8. The CDR3 is CASSLGRTGANYGYTF. CDR3 sequence (DNA): TGTGCCAGCAGTTTAGGGCGAACAGGGGCCAACTATGGCTACACCTTC.

The rearrangement uses TRBV6-2 or TRBV6-3 and TRBJ1-5; D may be TRBD1 (5 bases). This CDR3 has 13 residues. The V end lost 4 bases, the J end lost 7 bases, and 11 bases lay between the germline ends. Germline loops: CDR1 MNHEY, CDR2 SVGEGT. CDR3 nucleotide sequence: TGTGCCAGCAGTTTCCAGGGTATACAGCCCCAGCATTTT. Translated: CASSFQGIQPQHF.

The chain carries TRBV10-3 and TRBJ2-3; 8 positions match TRBD2. The germline V gene has CDR1 ENHRY and CDR2 SYGVKD. The CDR3 is 13 amino acids. Germline trimming cut 5 bases from V and 4 bases from J; bases unmatched to any gene: 2. CDR3 amino acids: CAISSGGSDTQYF. The CDR3 nucleotides read TGTGCCATCAGTAGCGGGGGATCAGATACGCAGTATTTT.

The rearrangement joins TRBV6-5 to TRBJ1-4; the D gene is possibly TRBD1 (5 bases). CDR1 is MNHEY, CDR2 SVGAGI, per germline. CDR3 length: 16 amino acids. V lost 0 bases and J 5 bases, leaving 13 bases between the germline ends. CDR3 residues: CASSYSRQTLNEKLFF. The CDR3 DNA reads as TGTGCCAGCAGTTACTCCCGACAGACACTCAATGAAAAACTGTTTTTT.

The rearrangement uses TRBV6-5 and TRBJ1-2; TRBD1 is a possible D gene (5 bases). The CDR3 has 13 amino acids. With 6 bases removed from V and 8 bases from J, the gap between germline ends came to 16 bases. The germline V gene encodes CDR1 MNHEY and CDR2 SVGAGI. CDR3 sequence: CASSRRQYRGYTF. In DNA, the CDR3 is TGTGCCAGCAGCCGACGACAGTATAGAGGCTACACCTTC.

The chain employs TRBV28 and TRBJ2-5, with TRBD1 as a possible D gene (6 bases). V was pared by 5 bases and J by 7 bases, with 14 bases between. The CDR3 has 13 amino acids. Looked up from germline, CDR1 is MDHEN and CDR2 is SYDVKM. Here the CDR3 reads CASSRAGVRTQYF. In nucleotides, the CDR3 is TGTGCCAGCAGTCGTGCAGGGGTTAGGACCCAGTACTTC.

The genes are TRBV24-1 and TRBJ2-2; TRBD1 matches at 11 bases. In germline, CDR1 is KGHDR, CDR2 SFDVKD. The CDR3 is made up of 18 amino acids. V trimming: 8 bases; J trimming: 1 base; junction bases outside the gene matches: 11. CDR3 in DNA: TGTGCCACCACTAAGGACAGGGGGCGACGCGGGAACACCGGGGAGCTGTTTTTT. Its protein product is CATTKDRGRRGNTGELFF.

The chain links TRBV13 to TRBJ1-2; D is possibly TRBD1 (5 bases). Germline loops: CDR1 PRHDT, CDR2 FYEKMQ (reference sequence). CDR3 size: 14 residues. V lost 5 bases and J 5 bases, leaving 15 bases between the germline ends. As DNA, the CDR3 is TGTGCCAGCAGCCCCGGCAGGGATCTATATGGCTACACCTTC. Translation gives CASSPGRDLYGYTF. The whole variable domain, remainder taken from reference TRBV13 and TRBJ1-2, is AAGVIQSPRHLIKEKRETATLKCYPIPRHDTVYWYQQGPGQDPQFLISFYEKMQSDKGSIPDRFSAQQFSDYHSELNMSSLELGDSALYFCASSPGRDLYGYTFGSGTRLTVV.

V and J are TRBV2 and TRBJ2-7; TRBD1 matches at 7 bases. CDR3 length: 15 residues. The germline CDR1 and CDR2 sequences are SNHLY and FYNNEI. V shed 5 bases and J 3 bases; nucleotides not matched to a gene: 10. In nucleotides, the CDR3 is TGTGCCAGCAGTCAACCGGGACAGAAGCTCTACGAGCAGTACTTC. It codes for CASSQPGQKLYEQYF.

V is TRBV19 and J is TRBJ2-2; D is possibly TRBD2 (6 bases). This CDR3 has 15 residues. The V and J ends lost 7 bases and 3 bases respectively, with 15 bases between them. The V gene's germline CDR1 is LNHDA and CDR2 SQIVND (reference sequence). The chain's CDR3 is CASTEGQADTGELFF. CDR3 coding DNA: TGTGCCAGTACGGAGGGGCAGGCCGACACCGGGGAGCTGTTTTTT.

In its sample, this clone was seen a few times. The chain has TRBV20-1 and TRBJ1-4, with 7 bases matching TRBD1. J was trimmed by 8 bases and V by 3 bases; bases with no gene match: 12. The CDR3 runs 15 residues. Germline CDR1 reads DFQATT; CDR2 reads SNEGSKA (reference sequence). CDR3 sequence (DNA): TGCAGTGCTAGTGCCTCAAACAGGGGAGGAGAAAAACTGTTTTTT. It encodes CSASASNRGGEKLFF.

The chain recombines TRBV4-1 with TRBJ1-4; D is unresolved. Trimming left V 0 bases short and J 5 bases short, with 7 bases between. This CDR3 contains 14 residues. Germline CDR1 reads MGHRA; CDR2 reads YSYEKL. The CDR3 reads CASSQDAGNEKLFF. CDR3 coding DNA: TGCGCCAGCAGCCAAGATGCGGGAAATGAAAAACTGTTTTTT.

The chain carries TRBV6-2 or TRBV6-3 and TRBJ1-5; a possible D gene is TRBD1 (6 bases). The CDR3 is 15 amino acids. Germline CDR1 and CDR2: MNHEY and SVGEGT. Trimming pared 5 bases from V and 8 bases from J, leaving 19 bases between. CDR3 residues: CASSLAGAASEPQHF. CDR3 sequence (DNA): TGTGCCAGCAGTCTAGCGGGGGCAGCCAGCGAGCCCCAGCATTTT.

This sequence joins TRBV13 and TRBJ1-1; 7 bases map to TRBD1. CDR1 PRHDT and CDR2 FYEKMQ come from the germline V gene (reference sequence). The CDR3 consists of 12 residues. V lost 6 bases to trimming and J lost 4 bases; unmatched junction nucleotides: 2. DNA for the CDR3: TGTGCCAGCAGATCAGGGGGCACTGAAGCTTTCTTT. This encodes CASRSGGTEAFF.

V is TRBV4-2 and J is TRBJ2-3; 8 nucleotides line up with TRBD2. The CDR3 loop spans 16 amino acids. Germline V lookup: CDR1 LGHNA, CDR2 YNFKEQ. The V segment lost 0 bases and the J segment 2 bases; nucleotides outside the gene matches: 4. The CDR3 DNA follows: TGTGCCAGCAGCCAAGAGAACGGGAGGGTCACAGATACGCAGTATTTT. The encoded protein is CASSQENGRVTDTQYF.

The chain is built from TRBV7-9 and TRBJ1-2; D unclear. V shed 0 bases and J shed 6 bases, with 11 bases lying between them. The CDR3 runs 14 residues. Germline CDR1 is SEHNR and CDR2 is FQNEAQ (reference sequence). The CDR3 reads CASSLAGGIHGYTF. The CDR3 DNA sequence: TGTGCCAGCAGCTTAGCCGGCGGGATCCATGGCTACACCTTC.

As for this clone: This specimen includes other DNA sequences encoding the same CDR3. V usage is TRBV5-1 and J usage is TRBJ2-3, with 8 nucleotides matching TRBD1. The ends lost 4 bases at V and 2 bases at J; junction bases unmatched: 3. CDR3 length equals 14 residues. From germline, CDR1 is SGHRS and CDR2 YFSETQ. The DNA of the CDR3 is TGCGCCAGCAGCCTCCAGGGGGCCACAGATACGCAGTATTTT. Residues: CASSLQGATDTQYF.